This note documents a single T cell receptor beta chain sequence. The source of the sample is a study of technical replicates of blood from a handful of donors. Germline V CDR1 and CDR2: SGHAT, FQDESV (reference sequence). CDR3 length: 15 residues. V shed 7 bases and J 8 bases; nucleotides not matched to a gene: 7. Sequencing was performed with immunoSEQ multiplex PCR; in TCRdb, only in-frame clones are kept and a portion is missing. Of about 89,000 clones in the sample, approximately 96% were seen once. The chain employs TRBV11-1 and TRBJ2-1; 14 positions match TRBD2. The receptor was derived from a human donor in good health. Sequenced sample: T cells isolated from PBMCs. The DNA of the CDR3 is TGTGCCAGCACCCTAGGGACTAGCGGGAGTTATGAGCAGTTCTTC. Translation: CASTLGTSGSYEQFF.